A selection of T cell receptor beta chains follows, all from one sample in a study of vaccination and CD4 T cells after COVID-19. TCRdb processed the PCR reads anew with MiXCR; each CDR3 protein has one entry. The top ten hold about 16% of the sample, which has roughly 15,000 distinct CDR3 sequences, 54% seen once. Antigens for these TCRs are unknown. The sample was CD4+ T cells from blood, cultured in vitro. All receptors come from a human donor who had recovered from COVID-19. Both conserved end residues are part of each CDR3. Fields, in order: J gene, D gene, V gene, clone size, CDR3 protein, CDR3 DNA. A D gene is named only where the DNA matches it firmly. Where a row states a size, it is once, few, many or the class of an expanded clone; other rows omit it.

j_call: TRBJ1-4; d_call: TRBD1; v_call: TRBV12-3/TRBV12-4; clone_size: .; cdr3_aa: CATAGGSEKLFF; cdr3_nt: TGTGCCACTGCAGGGGGCTCTGAAAAACTGTTTTTT
j_call: TRBJ2-5; d_call: .; v_call: TRBV2; clone_size: .; cdr3_aa: CASSASQETQYF; cdr3_nt: TGTGCCAGCAGTGCCTCCCAAGAGACCCAGTACTTC
j_call: TRBJ2-3; d_call: TRBD2; v_call: TRBV20-1; clone_size: .; cdr3_aa: CSARDRTSGAYTDTQYF; cdr3_nt: TGCAGTGCTAGAGATCGGACTAGCGGGGCTTACACAGATACGCAGTATTTT
j_call: TRBJ2-7; d_call: TRBD2; v_call: TRBV10-3; clone_size: few; cdr3_aa: CATFGGLAGVYEQYF; cdr3_nt: TGTGCCACCTTCGGTGGACTAGCGGGTGTCTACGAGCAGTACTTC
j_call: TRBJ2-5; d_call: TRBD1; v_call: TRBV15; clone_size: .; cdr3_aa: CATSRGGQGPETQYF; cdr3_nt: TGTGCCACCAGCAGAGGGGGACAGGGGCCAGAGACCCAGTACTTC
j_call: TRBJ1-5; d_call: .; v_call: TRBV19; clone_size: .; cdr3_aa: CAGGGSSNQPQHF; cdr3_nt: TGTGCCGGGGGGGGCAGTAGCAATCAGCCCCAGCATTTT
j_call: TRBJ2-3; d_call: .; v_call: TRBV7-6; clone_size: .; cdr3_aa: CASSLGPYTSTDTQYF; cdr3_nt: TGTGCCAGCAGCTTAGGCCCGTATACTAGCACAGATACGCAGTATTTT
j_call: TRBJ2-7; d_call: .; v_call: TRBV11-3; clone_size: .; cdr3_aa: CASSPTTYEQYF; cdr3_nt: TGTGCCAGCAGCCCGACCACCTACGAGCAGTACTTC
j_call: TRBJ1-5; d_call: .; v_call: TRBV2; clone_size: .; cdr3_aa: CASTWNSNQPQHF; cdr3_nt: TGTGCCAGCACTTGGAATAGCAATCAGCCCCAGCATTTT
j_call: TRBJ1-6; d_call: TRBD1; v_call: TRBV20-1; clone_size: few; cdr3_aa: CSADPGQGNSPLHF; cdr3_nt: TGCAGTGCTGATCCGGGACAGGGTAATTCACCCCTCCACTTT
j_call: TRBJ2-1; d_call: .; v_call: TRBV10-2; clone_size: .; cdr3_aa: CASRDAHNEQFF; cdr3_nt: TGCGCCAGCAGGGACGCGCACAATGAGCAGTTCTTC
j_call: TRBJ1-2; d_call: TRBD1; v_call: TRBV24-1; clone_size: .; cdr3_aa: CATSDAPGDSLQISGYTF; cdr3_nt: TGTGCCACCAGTGATGCCCCGGGGGACAGCCTCCAGATTTCTGGCTACACCTTC
j_call: TRBJ2-1; d_call: TRBD2; v_call: TRBV5-4; clone_size: few; cdr3_aa: CASSRRGLVAGEQFF; cdr3_nt: TGTGCCAGCAGCCGGCGGGGACTAGTAGCTGGAGAGCAGTTCTTC
j_call: TRBJ1-5; d_call: .; v_call: TRBV28; clone_size: few; cdr3_aa: CASGTLLQPQHF; cdr3_nt: TGTGCCAGCGGGACCCTTCTTCAGCCCCAGCATTTT
j_call: TRBJ2-3; d_call: .; v_call: TRBV7-6; clone_size: .; cdr3_aa: CASSLIGGDTQYF; cdr3_nt: TGTGCCAGCAGCTTAATAGGGGGGGATACGCAGTATTTT
j_call: TRBJ2-5; d_call: TRBD2; v_call: TRBV18; clone_size: .; cdr3_aa: CASSPPRGSYLETQYF; cdr3_nt: TGTGCCAGCTCACCACCTCGCGGGAGCTACTTGGAGACCCAGTACTTC
j_call: TRBJ1-1; d_call: .; v_call: TRBV20-1; clone_size: .; cdr3_aa: CSGATDRRNTEAFF; cdr3_nt: TGCAGTGGGGCTACGGACCGAAGGAACACTGAAGCTTTCTTT
j_call: TRBJ1-1; d_call: .; v_call: TRBV30; clone_size: .; cdr3_aa: CAWSARTEAFF; cdr3_nt: TGTGCCTGGAGTGCCCGAACTGAAGCTTTCTTT
j_call: TRBJ2-7; d_call: .; v_call: TRBV18; clone_size: .; cdr3_aa: CASSPLQRVSEQYF; cdr3_nt: TGTGCCAGCTCACCACTACAGCGTGTTTCCGAGCAGTACTTC
j_call: TRBJ2-7; d_call: TRBD1; v_call: TRBV6-1; clone_size: few; cdr3_aa: CASSKTGTGGHTYYEQYF; cdr3_nt: TGTGCCAGCAGTAAAACCGGGACAGGGGGTCACACCTACTACGAGCAGTACTTC
j_call: TRBJ1-4; d_call: .; v_call: TRBV6-1; clone_size: once; cdr3_aa: CASSPFQSDEKLFF; cdr3_nt: TGTGCCAGCAGCCCTTTCCAGTCGGATGAAAAACTGTTTTTT
j_call: TRBJ2-5; d_call: .; v_call: TRBV7-9; clone_size: .; cdr3_aa: CASSSRRTEETQYF; cdr3_nt: TGTGCCAGCAGCTCCCGACGGACCGAAGAGACCCAGTACTTC
j_call: TRBJ2-3; d_call: .; v_call: TRBV20-1; clone_size: .; cdr3_aa: CSARDYLRVDTQYF; cdr3_nt: TGCAGTGCTAGAGATTATCTTCGGGTGGATACGCAGTATTTT
j_call: TRBJ1-5; d_call: .; v_call: TRBV18; clone_size: few; cdr3_aa: CASSPDGLTQHF; cdr3_nt: TGTGCCAGCTCACCAGATGGGCTTACCCAGCATTTT
j_call: TRBJ2-5; d_call: .; v_call: TRBV7-9; clone_size: .; cdr3_aa: CASSSPGGLETQYF; cdr3_nt: TGTGCCAGCAGCTCCCCGGGGGGCCTCGAGACCCAGTACTTC
j_call: TRBJ1-2; d_call: TRBD1; v_call: TRBV11-1; clone_size: .; cdr3_aa: CASSKQGYYGYTF; cdr3_nt: TGTGCCAGCAGCAAACAGGGGTACTATGGCTACACCTTC
j_call: TRBJ2-1; d_call: TRBD1; v_call: TRBV24-1; clone_size: .; cdr3_aa: CATSDRGRNNEQFF; cdr3_nt: TGTGCCACCAGTGACAGGGGGCGGAACAATGAGCAGTTCTTC
j_call: TRBJ2-3; d_call: TRBD2; v_call: TRBV20-1; clone_size: few; cdr3_aa: CSATPLGGGGADTQYF; cdr3_nt: TGCAGTGCTACGCCGCTCGGGGGGGGTGGGGCAGATACGCAGTATTTT
j_call: TRBJ2-1; d_call: .; v_call: TRBV5-1; clone_size: .; cdr3_aa: CASSLVEAIYNEQFF; cdr3_nt: TGCGCCAGCAGCTTGGTAGAAGCGATCTACAATGAGCAGTTCTTC
j_call: TRBJ2-7; d_call: TRBD2; v_call: TRBV5-4; clone_size: once; cdr3_aa: CASSLGGEGTNEQYF; cdr3_nt: TGTGCCAGCAGCTTGGGGGGGGAGGGCACTAACGAGCAGTACTTC
j_call: TRBJ2-5; d_call: TRBD2; v_call: TRBV20-1; clone_size: .; cdr3_aa: CSANRRGTSGETQYF; cdr3_nt: TGCAGTGCTAACCGGCGGGGGACTAGCGGGGAGACCCAGTACTTC
j_call: TRBJ2-3; d_call: .; v_call: TRBV7-8; clone_size: .; cdr3_aa: CASGVSGTQYF; cdr3_nt: TGTGCCAGCGGAGTTTCGGGTACGCAGTATTTT
j_call: TRBJ2-2; d_call: .; v_call: TRBV12-3/TRBV12-4; clone_size: few; cdr3_aa: CASTRRTGELFF; cdr3_nt: TGTGCCAGCACACGAAGGACCGGGGAGCTGTTTTTT
j_call: TRBJ1-2; d_call: TRBD1; v_call: TRBV2; clone_size: once; cdr3_aa: CASSAQGEFGGYTF; cdr3_nt: TGTGCCAGCAGTGCCCAGGGGGAATTCGGTGGCTACACCTTC
j_call: TRBJ1-5; d_call: TRBD1; v_call: TRBV2; clone_size: few; cdr3_aa: CAIGTGPNQPQHF; cdr3_nt: TGTGCTATCGGGACAGGACCGAATCAGCCCCAGCATTTT
j_call: TRBJ2-5; d_call: .; v_call: TRBV7-2; clone_size: few; cdr3_aa: CASSRSPGETQYF; cdr3_nt: TGTGCCAGCAGCCGAAGTCCTGGGGAGACCCAGTACTTC
j_call: TRBJ1-5; d_call: .; v_call: TRBV6-1; clone_size: .; cdr3_aa: CASSATRAFNQPQHF; cdr3_nt: TGTGCCAGCAGTGCAACAAGGGCCTTCAATCAGCCCCAGCATTTT
j_call: TRBJ1-2; d_call: TRBD1; v_call: TRBV20-1; clone_size: .; cdr3_aa: CSARDATGGGYGYTF; cdr3_nt: TGCAGTGCTAGAGATGCGACAGGGGGCGGATATGGCTACACCTTC
j_call: TRBJ2-3; d_call: TRBD2; v_call: TRBV2; clone_size: .; cdr3_aa: CASGTSLSTDTQYF; cdr3_nt: TGTGCCAGCGGGACTAGCCTAAGCACAGATACGCAGTATTTT
j_call: TRBJ1-1; d_call: .; v_call: TRBV4-1; clone_size: .; cdr3_aa: CASSPPSRVGATEAFF; cdr3_nt: TGCGCCAGCAGCCCTCCATCGAGGGTGGGGGCGACTGAAGCTTTCTTT
j_call: TRBJ2-5; d_call: .; v_call: TRBV19; clone_size: .; cdr3_aa: CASSRGETQYF; cdr3_nt: TGTGCCAGTAGCCGAGGAGAGACCCAGTACTTC
j_call: TRBJ2-5; d_call: TRBD2; v_call: TRBV12-3/TRBV12-4; clone_size: .; cdr3_aa: CASTTSGSGPQETQYF; cdr3_nt: TGTGCCAGCACTACTAGCGGGAGCGGTCCCCAAGAGACCCAGTACTTC
j_call: TRBJ2-3; d_call: .; v_call: TRBV20-1; clone_size: .; cdr3_aa: CSARSRSGTDTQYF; cdr3_nt: TGCAGTGCTAGGTCAAGGTCCGGCACAGATACGCAGTATTTT
j_call: TRBJ1-2; d_call: .; v_call: TRBV19; clone_size: .; cdr3_aa: CASSPTAPYGYTF; cdr3_nt: TGTGCCAGTAGTCCGACAGCACCCTATGGCTACACCTTC
j_call: TRBJ2-5; d_call: TRBD1; v_call: TRBV2; clone_size: .; cdr3_aa: CASRENRGVSQYF; cdr3_nt: TGTGCCAGCAGGGAGAACAGGGGTGTCAGCCAGTACTTC
j_call: TRBJ2-3; d_call: TRBD2; v_call: TRBV2; clone_size: .; cdr3_aa: CASSRTSGDGDTQYF; cdr3_nt: TGTGCCAGCAGTCGGACTAGCGGGGACGGGGATACGCAGTATTTT